This TCR beta chain was recorded in a study of T cells after posttransplantation cyclophosphamide. Study-level results: After PTCy, TRB diversity resembled that of CNI/methotrexate controls. Skin or GI-infiltrating T cells shared few TRB sequences with blood. Later post-transplant blood repertoires were often dominated by donor CD8+ memory clones.

Cells defined as naive were viable CD3+CD4+ or CD3+CD8+ and CCR7+CD45RA+CD45RO-CD95-CD27+CD28+. The related graft donor's blood sample was taken on the day of bone marrow donation. Some clones are missing from TCRdb's copy, which holds only in-frame ones; the method was immunoSEQ multiplex PCR. The sample contains tens of thousands of clones, over 75% of which appear only once. This clone was recorded only once. No antigen is known for it. The CDR3 extends over 15 amino acids. Trimming removed 3 bases from V and 2 bases from J, with 13 bases in between. CDR1 MNHNS and CDR2 SASEGT come from the germline V gene.

The source is a man aged 25 to 45 in good health and a related stem cell transplant donor. The chain joins TRBV6-1 to TRBJ1-2; D is undetermined. The sequencing sample was made of naive CD4+ T cells sorted from blood. CDR3 nucleotide sequence: TGTGCCAGCAGTGAGCCCCTCCGACACAACTATGGCTACACCTTC. This gives the protein CASSEPLRHNYGYTF.